This entry concerns a single T cell receptor (beta chain). Its specificity is not known. The data belong to a study of OX40 agonist ivuxolimab in advanced cancers. About the research overall: Ivuxolimab, an agonist antibody against OX40 (CD134), was given to patients. Earlier anti-PD-1, anti-PD-L1 or anti-CTLA-4 therapy was permitted; about 38% had received some. People in dose escalation had one of these cancers: hepatocellular carcinoma, melanoma, renal cell or head and neck cancer. The study's findings and limits: At doses 0.1 to 3.0 mg/kg, CD4+ and CD8+ clones expanded.

The table came from immunoSEQ multiplex PCR; TCRdb's copy has only in-frame clones and leaves some out. This table has about 27,000 clones, 75% to 85% appearing once. Germline CDR1 reads SGHRS; CDR2 reads YFSETQ. The CDR3 loop spans 12 amino acids. V lost 1 base and J lost 7, with 6 bases in between. Sequencing used CD4+ or CD8+ T cells sorted from blood, obtained in a trial of the OX40 agonist ivuxolimab. This chain connects TRBV5-1 to TRBJ2-1, with unresolved D. The TCR comes from an adult with an advanced solid tumor such as melanoma, head and neck, liver or kidney cancer. CDR3 in DNA: TGCGCCAGCAGCTTGAACCGGAATGAGCAGTTCTTC. This sequence encodes CASSLNRNEQFF.